This T cell receptor beta chain is drawn from a study of control samples from healthy donors and cancer patients. After removal of 1 base from V and 3 bases from J, the junction contained 7 bases not matched to a gene. The CDR3 sequence is 16 residues long. In germline, CDR1 is SGHVS, CDR2 FNYEAQ. TCRdb's copy holds only in-frame clones and misses some; the assay was immunoSEQ multiplex PCR. The sample shows approximately 150,000 clones, around nine tenths of them seen only once. This sequence originates from a woman aged 25 to 39 in good health. The chain employs TRBV7-6 and TRBJ2-3; 7 bases align to TRBD2. Sequencing was performed on blood. DNA for the CDR3: TGTGCCAGCAGCTTAGACGGCGGGAGAAGGACAGATACGCAGTATTTT. Translation: CASSLDGGRRTDTQYF.